This T cell receptor (beta chain) came from a study of shared clonotypes between healthy human individuals. Sequencing was performed with immunoSEQ multiplex PCR; in TCRdb, only in-frame clones are kept and a portion is missing. The repertoire includes over a million clones, around 97% of them detected once, and 1% to 1.5% sits in the top ten. The CDR3 length is 13 residues. Germline V gene data show CDR1 as SNHLY and CDR2 as FYNNEI. Deletions cut 8 bases from V and 8 bases from J, with 16 bases between. Comments on this clone: The sample carries other DNA sequences with the same CDR3.

Sequencing input: naive CD4+ T cells sorted from blood. Subset of the sample: CD45RA+ positively selected. The sequence came from a young man in good health. The V gene is TRBV2, the J gene TRBJ2-1; D may be TRBD1 or TRBD2 (5 bases each). CDR3: CASPRGPTHEQFF. CDR3 sequence (DNA): TGTGCCAGCCCTCGGGGCCCAACCCATGAGCAGTTCTTC.